The source of this T cell receptor beta chain is a study of blood T cell repertoires in COVID-19. In the study overall: Whether acute or convalescent, the COVID-19 samples came from the United States, Italy and Spain.

The germline gives CDR1 SGHRS, CDR2 YFSETQ. Deletions cut 3 bases from V and 1 base from J, with 9 bases between. The CDR3 loop spans 14 amino acids. Sequencing was performed with immunoSEQ multiplex PCR; in TCRdb, only in-frame clones are kept and a portion is missing. The sample contains 430,000 or so clones, 80% to 90% of which appear only once. This clone was observed once. This receptor was taken from a man between 18 and 35 years old with COVID-19, enrolled during active disease. Sequenced: peripheral blood. The V gene is TRBV5-1, the J gene TRBJ2-3; TRBD2 is a possible D gene (6 bases). The CDR3 sequence is CASSWRGGTDTQYF. CDR3 coding DNA: TGCGCCAGCAGCTGGAGGGGAGGCACAGATACGCAGTATTTT.